This entry describes one T cell receptor beta chain. What it binds is unknown. The sample belongs to a study of CD8+ T cells in alopecia areata. Study overall: Tofacitinib lasted 6 to 18 months, then 6 months off drug. Using the percentage of affected scalp area, treated patients' severity was scored. Overall study findings and caveats: Compared with mice, patients displayed less clear TCR sharing, possibly for HLA-related reasons. There was only one nonresponder, so it was unclear how baseline CD8+ expansion relates to response.

The authors extracted RNA and reverse transcribed it into cDNA as the sequencing template. This table comes from immunoSEQ multiplex PCR, and its TCRdb copy is limited to in-frame clones, with some not included. The top ten clones hold around a quarter of a sample with roughly 140,000 clones, approximately 80% of them seen once. The CDR3 consists of 14 residues. The V and J ends lost 0 bases and 7 bases, in that order; junction bases with no gene match: 4. The V gene's germline CDR1 is SGHDT and CDR2 YYEEEE. Sample treatment: oral pan-JAK inhibitor, 5-10 mg twice daily. The chain uses TRBV5-6 and TRBJ2-1; 7 positions match TRBD2. Sequenced here: CD8+ T cells sorted from blood, sampled at week 4, from a patient treated with tofacitinib. This clonotype was sampled from a human donor with alopecia areata. CDR3 coding DNA: TGTGCCAGCAGCTTGGGTCTAGCGGTGAATGAGCAGTTCTTC. Translated: CASSLGLAVNEQFF.